A selection of T cell receptor beta chains follows, all from one sample in a study of T cells generated in artificial thymic organoids. Via MiXCR, TCRdb re-called the 5' RACE reads, giving one row per CDR3 protein. This table has roughly 3,400 distinct CDR3 sequences, approximately 34% appearing once. Sequencing used naive CD8+ T cells from blood. The receptors derive from a human donor who gave cord blood stem cells for thymic organoid culture, a cardiac surgery patient who gave postnatal thymus, or a blood donor (not recorded which). Both conserved end residues are part of each CDR3. The D gene is left open where the match is weak.

d_gene | j_gene | v_gene | CDR3aa
TRBD1 | TRBJ1-3 | TRBV12-3/TRBV12-4 | CASSFGTEKSPVSGNTIYF
. | TRBJ2-2 | TRBV12-3/TRBV12-4 | CASSFGRSREVFTGELFF
. | TRBJ2-3 | TRBV4-3 | CASSQNMAYTDTQYF
. | TRBJ1-1 | TRBV4-3 | CASSQDRDTEAFF
TRBD1 | TRBJ2-3 | TRBV12-3/TRBV12-4 | CASGLSGTDTQYF
TRBD1 | TRBJ1-1 | TRBV29-1 | CSATGTGGAGTEAFF
TRBD2 | TRBJ2-7 | TRBV30 | CAWSIEAGGGYEQYF
. | TRBJ2-3 | TRBV25-1 | CASSEFVGSSTDTQYF
TRBD1 | TRBJ2-7 | TRBV2 | CASSQLPGQGPYEQYF
. | TRBJ2-7 | TRBV5-1 | CASSLNYEQYF
TRBD2 | TRBJ2-1 | TRBV12-3/TRBV12-4 | CASSLPSGGMFEQFF
. | TRBJ2-7 | TRBV2 | CASSEAVATFYEQYF
. | TRBJ2-7 | TRBV27 | CASSLGLAGYEQYF
TRBD2 | TRBJ2-3 | TRBV27 | CASSLLAGGQDTQYF
TRBD2 | TRBJ2-3 | TRBV27 | CASSLLSGSTDMQYF
. | TRBJ2-7 | TRBV10-1 | CASSESRGPSYEQYF
TRBD1 | TRBJ1-2 | TRBV29-1 | CSVAETGLGYTF
TRBD1 | TRBJ2-6 | TRBV9 | CASSDTAGQGSGANVLTF
. | TRBJ2-7 | TRBV7-8 | CASSTGSSYEQYF
. | TRBJ2-2 | TRBV4-3 | CASSQVPRGNTGELFF
. | TRBJ2-5 | TRBV12-3/TRBV12-4 | CASSFGGPETTQYF
. | TRBJ1-2 | TRBV19 | CATPRDSQEGGYTF
. | TRBJ2-2 | TRBV5-4 | CGSSFGTSNTGELFF
TRBD2 | TRBJ2-3 | TRBV10-2 | CASSGAGGQPPTDTQYF
. | TRBJ2-2 | TRBV21-1 | CASGGFKVPGELFF
. | TRBJ2-3 | TRBV12-5 | CASGLGNPDTQYF
. | TRBJ2-3 | TRBV28 | CASKIDGSPDAQYF
. | TRBJ1-5 | TRBV6-2/TRBV6-3 | CASSYANYQPQHF
. | TRBJ2-1 | TRBV4-3 | CASSQDVGTIDNEQFF
TRBD2 | TRBJ2-1 | TRBV4-3 | CASSQDGLAGGEINEQFF
TRBD1 | TRBJ2-7 | TRBV27 | CASSPGQGPSYEQYF
TRBD2 | TRBJ2-1 | TRBV30 | CAWTPGAIAGGLEQFF
TRBD2 | TRBJ2-3 | TRBV7-2 | CASSLRSGILLSTDTQYF
. | TRBJ2-3 | TRBV6-5 | CASSWNGWGTDTQYF
. | TRBJ2-7 | TRBV4-1 | CASSQDGGSRREQYF
. | TRBJ2-1 | TRBV12-3/TRBV12-4 | CASSLRTGEGAYNEQFF
. | TRBJ2-3 | TRBV28 | CASVGAASTDTQYF
. | TRBJ1-1 | TRBV12-3/TRBV12-4 | CASSLGSPTWIAFF
. | TRBJ2-5 | TRBV5-4 | CASTPPGGGTQYF
TRBD2 | TRBJ2-3 | TRBV7-9 | CASSSQGREETDTQYF
. | TRBJ1-5 | TRBV4-1 | CASSQVLGSNQPQHF
TRBD1 | TRBJ2-7 | TRBV5-1 | CASSLGQGVVEVIADEQYF
TRBD2 | TRBJ2-7 | TRBV6-6 | CASSYSANRDYSYEQYF
. | TRBJ2-2 | TRBV24-1 | CATSDLIGTGELFF
. | TRBJ2-3 | TRBV29-1 | CSVDGLQHTDTQYF
. | TRBJ2-5 | TRBV12-3/TRBV12-4 | CASTLGASGTQYF
. | TRBJ1-2 | TRBV27 | CASSASGRDYGYTF
. | TRBJ2-7 | TRBV5-1 | CASSLRKGGRYEQYF
. | TRBJ1-1 | TRBV5-1 | CASSLGPNMNTEAFF
. | TRBJ2-1 | TRBV20-1 | CSARDRQGYNEQFF
. | TRBJ1-2 | TRBV13 | CASSMGPGNGYTF
. | TRBJ1-5 | TRBV27 | CASSLQSRQPQHF
. | TRBJ2-3 | TRBV7-8 | CASRDLLGTDTQYF
TRBD2 | TRBJ2-7 | TRBV7-2 | CASSFHPRLAEEQYF